The 17 T cell receptor beta chains below were found in one sample sequenced in a study of response to subunit inactivated influenza vaccine. MiXCR, run by TCRdb on the RT-PCR reads, gives a single entry per CDR3 protein. The sample has about 190,000 distinct CDR3 sequences, 13% to 15% seen once. Sequencing was performed on CD8+ T cells sorted from PBMCs, taken around 5 days after vaccination. The receptor set was obtained from a man aged 50-60 years who received an inactivated influenza vaccine.

This chain connects TRBV19 to TRBJ2-3; the D gene is possibly TRBD2 (6 bases). The V gene's germline CDR1 is LNHDA and CDR2 SQIVND (reference sequence). The CDR3 is 17 residues long. V lost 5 bases and J 3 bases, leaving 21 bases between the germline ends. CDR3 sequence reads: CASSVLLAKVETDTQYF. The CDR3, as DNA: TGTGCCAGTAGTGTCCTACTAGCTAAGGTTGAGACAGATACGCAGTATTTT.

This sequence joins TRBV7-2 and TRBJ2-2, with 9 bases identical to TRBD2. This CDR3 is built from 15 residues. Germline CDR1 is SGHTA and CDR2 is FQGNSA. V lost 5 bases, J lost 4 bases, and 5 bases stayed unmatched. DNA for the CDR3: TGTGCCAGCAGCCCTCTAGCGGGGATCACCGGGGAGCTGTTTTTT. Encoded protein: CASSPLAGITGELFF.

Only a few counts were recorded for this clonotype. The chain employs TRBV12-3 or TRBV12-4 and TRBJ2-2, with a tentative D call TRBD2 (5 bases). Trimming took 3 bases from V and 4 from J, leaving 12 bases between them. CDR3 length: 15 amino acids. The CDR3 sequence: CASSFHRAGTGELFF. The CDR3 nucleotides are TGTGCCAGCAGTTTCCACCGGGCGGGCACCGGGGAGCTGTTTTTT.

V is TRBV19 and J is TRBJ2-3; 7 positions match TRBD2. Looked up from germline, CDR1 is LNHDA and CDR2 is SQIVND (reference sequence). J gave up 1 base and V 3 bases, and 13 bases lay outside the gene matches. This CDR3 is built from 18 residues. The CDR3 sequence: CASSMAALRAGGTDTQYF. The CDR3 DNA sequence: TGTGCCAGTAGTATGGCCGCCTTGAGGGCGGGGGGCACAGATACGCAGTATTTT.

This clonotype has at least ten counts. The chain employs TRBV9 and TRBJ2-7; the D call may be TRBD1 or TRBD2 (5 bases each). Germline V gives CDR1 SGDLS, CDR2 YYNGEE. There are 14 residues in the CDR3. Trimming pared 0 bases from V and 6 bases from J, leaving 13 bases between. This CDR3 reads CASSVGDGAGEQYF. The CDR3 coding sequence is TGTGCCAGCAGCGTAGGGGACGGAGCCGGCGAGCAGTACTTC.

This clonotype was seen ten or more times. The chain employs TRBV4-2 and TRBJ2-1; 9 nucleotides match TRBD2. CDR1 and CDR2 (germline): LGHNA, YNFKEQ. Trimming removed 1 base from V and 9 bases from J; junction bases left unmatched: 7. The CDR3 has 15 residues. The CDR3 nucleotides read TGTGCCAGCAGCCAAGCATCGCGGGGGGGCCTTGAGCAGTTCTTC. Translated: CASSQASRGGLEQFF.

In this sample, this clonotype turned up a few times. The chain joins TRBV4-1 to TRBJ2-7; TRBD1 or TRBD2 may be the D gene (6 bases each). The CDR3 length is 15 residues. V was shortened by 3 bases and J by 2 bases, with 14 bases between the two germline ends. CDR1 and CDR2 (germline): MGHRA, YSYEKL. CDR3 nucleotides: TGCGCCAGCAGCCACCTTGCGGAGGGGGCCTACGAGCAGTACTTC. Translated, it gives CASSHLAEGAYEQYF.

In its sample, this clonotype was seen many times. V gene TRBV6-5 combines with J gene TRBJ2-1; a possible D gene is TRBD1 (6 bases). CDR3 length equals 14 residues. V was trimmed by 4 bases and J by 7 bases, leaving 14 bases between them. Germline V CDR1 and CDR2: MNHEY, SVGAGI. The CDR3 DNA sequence: TGTGCCAGCAGTTGGTCAGGGGCAGGGAATGAGCAGTTCTTC. It is translated as CASSWSGAGNEQFF.

This CDR3 is CASMLGDNEQFF. Here the CDR3 DNA reads TGTGCCAGCATGTTGGGGGACAATGAGCAGTTCTTC. The chain employs TRBV7-9 and TRBJ2-1; D is tentatively TRBD1 or TRBD2 (5 bases each). Trimming stripped 7 bases from V and 5 bases from J, with 9 bases between. The CDR3 has 12 residues. Looked up from germline, CDR1 is SEHNR and CDR2 is FQNEAQ (reference sequence).

This rearrangement joins TRBV7-9 to TRBJ2-5; 11 bases fit TRBD2. Trimming took 3 bases from V and 3 from J; bases not matched to a gene: 9. This CDR3 comprises 17 residues. Per the germline V gene, CDR1 is SEHNR and CDR2 is FQNEAQ (reference sequence). The CDR3 loop is CASSFPTSGGRKETQYF. The CDR3 DNA reads as TGTGCCAGCAGCTTTCCCACTAGCGGGGGACGAAAAGAGACCCAGTACTTC.

The CDR3 protein is CATSDYEGHYGYTF. The DNA for the CDR3 is TGTGCCACCAGCGATTATGAGGGCCACTATGGCTACACCTTC. The chain carries TRBV15 and TRBJ1-2; D remains ambiguous. The length of the CDR3 is 14 residues. The V gene's germline CDR1 is LNHNV and CDR2 YYDKDF (reference sequence). With 5 bases removed from V and 3 bases from J, the gap between germline ends came to 13 bases.

As for this clonotype: A read error may be the cause here, since a much bigger clone is one base away. The chain employs TRBV10-2 and TRBJ2-7; no clear D gene. The germline V gene encodes CDR1 WSHSY and CDR2 SAAADI. Trimming removed 7 bases at V and 3 bases at J, with 7 bases between. This CDR3 contains 11 residues. The CDR3 is CASITGYEQYF. CDR3 in DNA: TGCGCCAGCATAACTGGCTACGAGCAGTACTTC.

This clonotype was seen a handful of times. The chain employs TRBV11-2 and TRBJ2-4, with TRBD1 matching 10 bases. Germline V gene data show CDR1 as SGHAT and CDR2 as FQNNGV. Unmatched junction bases numbered 9, after V lost 5 bases and J lost 5 bases. There are 16 residues in the CDR3. The DNA for the CDR3 is TGTGCCAGCAGCCCCCGGTCCGGGACAGGGGAAAACATTCAGTACTTC. Translation: CASSPRSGTGENIQYF.

In this sample, this clonotype turned up a few times. V gene TRBV20-1 combines with J gene TRBJ2-3, with D perhaps TRBD1 (5 bases). This CDR3 spans 14 amino acids. Between the trimmed V and J ends, which lost 6 bases and 4 bases, there was a span of 17 bases. Germline lookup yields CDR1 DFQATT and CDR2 SNEGSKA (reference sequence). The CDR3 sequence is CSARRVRGPDTQYF. CDR3 coding DNA: TGCAGTGCGCGTCGTGTTAGGGGCCCAGATACGCAGTATTTT.

This chain uses TRBV20-1 with TRBJ2-7, with unresolved D. This CDR3 is 11 amino acids long. The ends were cut back, 4 bases at V and 3 bases at J, with 7 bases in the middle. Germline lookup yields CDR1 DFQATT and CDR2 SNEGSKA (reference sequence). As DNA, the CDR3 is TGCAGTGCTACAAAGGTCTACGAGCAGTACTTC. Translation: CSATKVYEQYF.

This chain links TRBV4-3 with TRBJ2-1; D tentatively reads TRBD1 or TRBD2 (5 bases each). The CDR3 runs to 15 residues. V lost 0 bases, J lost 5 bases, and 11 bases lay in between. Germline V gene lookup returns CDR1 LGHNA and CDR2 YSLEER. The DNA for the CDR3 is TGCGCCAGCAGCCAAGATCTTATGGGGGACAATGAGCAGTTCTTC. Protein: CASSQDLMGDNEQFF.

This clonotype was observed a few times. The V and J genes are TRBV7-6 and TRBJ2-2; 14 bases map to TRBD2. Germline loops: CDR1 SGHVS, CDR2 FNYEAQ. The CDR3 runs 19 residues. The junction had 12 bases not matched to a gene; V was cut back by 1 base and J by 8 bases. CDR3 protein: CASSLDGTSGSRFLGELFF. The CDR3, as DNA: TGTGCCAGCAGCTTAGATGGGACTAGCGGGAGCCGATTTTTAGGGGAGCTGTTTTTT.